Listed here are 13 T cell receptor beta chains from one sample, sequenced in a study of cytomegalovirus exposure and HLA in healthy donors. It was with 60 Vbeta and 13 Jbeta primers that the PCR ran. Sequencing used immunoSEQ multiplex PCR; TCRdb keeps in-frame clones, though not all of them. The sample carries 100,000 to 150,000 clones, around three quarters recorded once. The sequencing sample was made of PBMCs. The receptors were sampled from a female donor in good health and CMV-seronegative.

V is TRBV7-3 and J is TRBJ2-2, with TRBD2 as a possible D gene (6 bases). Looked up from germline, CDR1 is SGHTA and CDR2 is FQGTGA. This CDR3 region has 15 residues. Trimming pared 5 bases from V and 10 bases from J, leaving 20 bases between. This CDR3 is CASSVGREGRTELFF. The CDR3 bases are TGTGCCAGCAGCGTCGGGCGGGAAGGCCGAACGGAGCTGTTTTTT. The variable domain in full, completed from reference TRBV7-3 and TRBJ2-2, reads GAGVSQTPSNKVTEKGKYVELRCDPISGHTALYWYRQSLGQGPEFLIYFQGTGAADDSGLPNDRFFAVRPEGSVSTLKIQRTERGDSAVYLCASSVGREGRTELFFGEGSRLTVL.

This clone showed up just once. This chain connects TRBV2 to TRBJ2-7; 9 positions match TRBD2. Germline lookup yields CDR1 SNHLY and CDR2 FYNNEI. This CDR3 contains 14 residues. V gave up 8 bases and J gave up 6 bases; unmatched junction bases: 11. CDR3 sequence (DNA): TGTGCCAGCTCTGGGAGCGGGGGGAGGATCGAGCAGTACTTC. This translates into CASSGSGGRIEQYF.

Points on this clone: At one end, the junction sequence differs from germline, possibly due to a read error. The V call is TRBV19, the J call TRBJ1-2, with TRBD1 matching 10 bases. The CDR3 has 14 amino acids. The V gene's germline CDR1 is LNHDA and CDR2 SQIVND (reference sequence). The CDR3 spells CTSSRGTGVRGYTF. In nucleotides, the CDR3 is TGTACCAGTAGCCGCGGGACAGGGGTGCGGGGCTACACCTTC.

The CDR3 bases are TGTGCCAGTGCTTCCGGGACAGGGGCCACTGAAGCTTTCTTT. Residues: CASASGTGATEAFF. The rearrangement links TRBV6-5 to TRBJ1-1, with 10 bases fitting TRBD1. CDR3 length: 14 residues. The V and J ends lost 9 bases and 4 bases, in that order; junction bases with no gene match: 8. Germline CDR1 reads MNHEY; CDR2 reads SVGAGI.

This clone was counted between two and nine times. The chain employs TRBV7-6 and TRBJ2-7; 8 positions match TRBD1. The junction had 6 bases not matched to a gene; V was cut back by 5 bases and J by 3 bases. In germline, CDR1 is SGHVS, CDR2 FNYEAQ. The CDR3 sequence is 14 residues long. The CDR3 region has the DNA TGTGCCAGCAGCGTCGGGACAGGACTCTACGAGCAGTACTTC. Amino acids: CASSVGTGLYEQYF.

The rearrangement links TRBV2 to TRBJ1-1; D uncertain. Trimming stripped 6 bases from V and 4 bases from J, with 15 bases between. CDR1 SNHLY and CDR2 FYNNEI come from the germline V gene. CDR3 length: 14 residues. The CDR3 is CASSPLMGSTEAFF. Written as DNA, the CDR3 is TGTGCCAGCAGCCCACTCATGGGGAGCACTGAAGCTTTCTTT.

The chain couples TRBV30 to TRBJ2-7; D might be TRBD2 (7 bases). The CDR3 is 12 amino acids. Trimming removed 0 bases at V and 5 bases at J, with 8 bases between. The germline gives CDR1 GTSNPN, CDR2 SVGIG (reference sequence). Here the CDR3 reads CAWSVGGHEQYF. The CDR3 DNA reads TGTGCCTGGAGTGTGGGGGGGCACGAGCAGTACTTC.

The V gene is TRBV7-9, the J gene TRBJ1-4, with 10 bases lining up with TRBD1. The junction had 4 bases not matched to a gene; V was cut back by 5 bases and J by 7 bases. The germline V gene has CDR1 SEHNR and CDR2 FQNEAQ (reference sequence). The length of the CDR3 is 14 residues. DNA of the CDR3: TGTGCCAGCAGCCGAGGGGACAGGGGTGAAAAACTGTTTTTT. Translation: CASSRGDRGEKLFF.

The chain carries TRBV7-2 and TRBJ2-1; 7 nucleotides align to TRBD2. The CDR3 spans 16 residues. CDR1 is SGHTA and CDR2 is FQGNSA in the germline V gene. V gave up 4 bases and J gave up 5 bases; unmatched junction bases: 11. The CDR3 bases are TGTGCCAGCAGCTCCTCTTTTCCGGGGGGAAACAATGAGCAGTTCTTC. Protein: CASSSSFPGGNNEQFF.

The J gene is TRBJ1-3, the V gene TRBV6-4; TRBD1 matches at 8 bases. This CDR3 comprises 13 residues. The germline V gene has CDR1 MRHNA and CDR2 SNTAGT. V was clipped by 7 bases and J by 3 bases; unmatched bases: 2. This CDR3 reads CASTGQGGNTIYF. CDR3 sequence (DNA): TGTGCCAGCACCGGACAGGGTGGAAACACCATATATTTT.

This chain joins TRBV28 and TRBJ2-7, with D unresolved. Germline CDR1 and CDR2: MDHEN and SYDVKM. The V gene lost 3 bases and the J gene lost 6 bases, with 6 bases spanning the gap. The CDR3 is 11 residues long. The CDR3, as DNA: TGTGCCAGCAGTTTTGTCCGCGAGCAGTACTTC. Residues: CASSFVREQYF.

The chain joins TRBV18 to TRBJ2-1; 7 bases fit TRBD1. Germline values: CDR1 KGHSH, CDR2 LQKENI. This CDR3 contains 13 residues. V shed 0 bases and J 9 bases; nucleotides not matched to a gene: 2. The CDR3 DNA sequence: TGTGCCAGCTCACCACCACAGGGGCCTGAGCAGTTCTTC. It encodes CASSPPQGPEQFF.

The V and J genes are TRBV5-1 and TRBJ1-1, with TRBD1 identical over 7 bases. The CDR3 totals 16 residues. Trimming took 4 bases from V and 1 from J; bases not matched to a gene: 10. From germline, CDR1 is SGHRS and CDR2 YFSETQ. The CDR3 nucleotides read TGCGCCAGCAGCCCCACCCGACAGGGTGGGAACACTGAAGCTTTCTTT. This sequence encodes CASSPTRQGGNTEAFF.